This is a list of T cell receptor beta chains from one sample in a study of identical twins. TCRdb analysed the 5' RACE reads with MiXCR anew, one entry per CDR3 protein. The sample includes 650,000 to 800,000 distinct CDR3 sequences, over 8.5% of them seen just once. These data were also filed under a second study, of yellow fever vaccine responses in identical twins.

The sample comprised PBMCs. The receptor source for this set is a woman between 18 and 29 years old in good health. CDR3s include the opening cysteine and the closing phenylalanine or tryptophan. Fields, in order: clone size, CDR3 length, J gene, V gene, D gene, CDR3 protein, CDR3 DNA. The D gene is left open where the match is weak. Clone size appears in some rows only: once, few, many, or a class for an expanded clone.

few 15 TRBJ2-5 TRBV14 - CASSQDVLPQETQYF TGTGCCAGCAGCCAAGATGTGCTCCCGCAAGAGACCCAGTACTTC
- 16 TRBJ2-1 TRBV20-1 - CSAQSFTAIVYNEQFF TGCAGTGCCCAGTCGTTCACAGCTATAGTTTACAATGAGCAGTTCTTC
- 14 TRBJ2-1 TRBV7-9 - CASSLITVRNEQFF TGTGCCAGCAGCTTAATAACTGTTCGCAATGAGCAGTTCTTC
- 15 TRBJ2-2 TRBV20-1 TRBD2 CSAFSGRPNTGELFF TGCAGTGCCTTTAGCGGGAGGCCGAACACCGGGGAGCTGTTTTTT
many 15 TRBJ1-4 TRBV7-8 - CASSLGGGTNEKLFF TGTGCCAGCAGCTTAGGTGGGGGCACTAATGAAAAACTGTTTTTT
many 16 TRBJ2-2 TRBV15 TRBD2 CATSTDTSGGTGELFF TGTGCCACCAGCACAGATACTAGCGGGGGCACCGGGGAGCTGTTTTTT
- 18 TRBJ2-1 TRBV6-5 TRBD2 CASSYSMGGRGEGNEQFF TGTGCCAGCAGTTACTCGATGGGGGGACGGGGGGAAGGCAATGAGCAGTTCTTC
- 16 TRBJ2-5 TRBV5-4 TRBD1 CASSPTKTDRGETQYF TGTGCCAGCAGCCCCACAAAAACAGACAGGGGAGAGACCCAGTACTTC
many 16 TRBJ2-4 TRBV28 - CASRRGGQGIGNIQYF TGTGCCAGCAGAAGAGGGGGGCAGGGAATTGGAAACATTCAGTACTTC
- 16 TRBJ2-1 TRBV27 TRBD2 CASSPPGTIQPNEQFF TGTGCCAGCAGTCCACCCGGGACTATCCAGCCCAATGAGCAGTTCTTC
many 14 TRBJ2-7 TRBV12-3/TRBV12-4 TRBD2 CASSFFAGAYEQYF TGTGCCAGCAGTTTCTTTGCGGGGGCCTACGAGCAGTACTTC
many 15 TRBJ2-3 TRBV6-4 TRBD2 CASSGLAGGTDTQYF TGTGCCAGCAGTGGACTAGCGGGGGGCACAGATACGCAGTATTTT
- 17 TRBJ1-1 TRBV6-2/TRBV6-3 TRBD1 CASSYPGTGGMNTEAFF TGTGCCAGCAGTTATCCTGGGACAGGGGGGATGAACACTGAAGCTTTCTTT
few 15 TRBJ2-5 TRBV24-1 TRBD1 CATSDPTGGGETQYF TGTGCCACCAGTGACCCGACAGGGGGTGGAGAGACCCAGTACTTC
many 15 TRBJ2-7 TRBV4-3 TRBD1 CASSYSTGLSNEQYF TGCGCCAGCAGCTACTCGACAGGGTTGTCTAACGAGCAGTACTTC
few 14 TRBJ1-1 TRBV18 - CASSATGLDTEAFF TGTGCCAGCTCAGCGACAGGTTTGGACACTGAAGCTTTCTTT
- 14 TRBJ2-7 TRBV20-1 TRBD2 CSAGTSGTSYEQYF TGCAGTGCTGGGACTAGCGGGACGTCCTACGAGCAGTACTTC
- 15 TRBJ1-6 TRBV2 TRBD1 CASRDRIPGNSPLHF TGTGCCAGCAGGGACAGGATTCCTGGAAATTCACCCCTCCACTTT
- 16 TRBJ1-2 TRBV28 - CASSFRPNRANYGYTF TGTGCCAGCAGTTTTCGACCGAACAGAGCTAACTATGGCTACACCTTC
- 17 TRBJ2-7 TRBV5-5 TRBD2 CASSSLFGAGGEYEQYF TGTGCCAGCAGCTCCCTCTTCGGAGCGGGGGGAGAATACGAGCAGTACTTC
- 16 TRBJ2-7 TRBV6-1 TRBD1 CASSAVGGQGAYEQYF TGTGCCAGCAGTGCTGTAGGGGGACAGGGGGCTTACGAGCAGTACTTC
few 15 TRBJ2-3 TRBV4-2 TRBD1 CASSQGPGGVDTQYF TGTGCCAGCAGCCAAGGACCAGGGGGCGTAGATACGCAGTATTTT
- 16 TRBJ2-3 TRBV29-1 TRBD2 CSVALLAGLSTDTQYF TGCAGCGTTGCCTTACTAGCGGGCCTTAGCACAGATACGCAGTATTTT
- 12 TRBJ2-5 TRBV24-1 - CATSRGQETQYF TGTGCCACCAGCCGGGGCCAAGAGACCCAGTACTTC
many 13 TRBJ2-5 TRBV29-1 - CSVPAFGQETQYF TGCAGCGTTCCCGCGTTTGGGCAAGAGACCCAGTACTTC
few 15 TRBJ2-1 TRBV11-3 - CASSSVTGVDNEQFF TGTGCCAGCAGCAGCGTAACGGGGGTAGACAATGAGCAGTTCTTC
- 15 TRBJ2-2 TRBV9 TRBD2 CASSVAGGRTGELFF TGTGCCAGCAGCGTAGCGGGGGGACGCACCGGGGAGCTGTTTTTT
- 14 TRBJ2-1 TRBV20-1 - CSARARAIYNEQFF TGCAGTGCTAGAGCCAGAGCAATTTACAATGAGCAGTTCTTC
few 14 TRBJ1-2 TRBV27 - CASSLLGGRYGYTF TGTGCCAGCAGTTTATTAGGGGGACGCTATGGCTACACCTTC
many 17 TRBJ2-1 TRBV6-5 TRBD2 CASSYTASGGLYNEQFF TGTGCCAGCAGTTACACGGCTAGCGGAGGACTGTACAATGAGCAGTTCTTC
- 15 TRBJ2-2 TRBV3-1 - CASSQDLGLSGELFF TGTGCCAGCAGCCAAGATCTAGGGCTGTCCGGGGAGCTGTTTTTT
few 12 TRBJ2-7 TRBV29-1 TRBD1 CSVRQGAGEQYF TGCAGCGTTCGACAGGGGGCGGGGGAGCAGTACTTC
- 16 TRBJ2-2 TRBV24-1 - CATSPAGRGPTGELFF TGTGCCACCAGCCCGGCAGGCAGGGGCCCCACCGGGGAGCTGTTTTTT
many 16 TRBJ1-4 TRBV12-3/TRBV12-4 - CASSPPQGTQREKLFF TGTGCCAGCAGTCCCCCTCAGGGCACGCAGCGGGAAAAACTGTTTTTT
- 15 TRBJ2-1 TRBV28 TRBD1 CASRPSGTDYNEQFF TGTGCCAGCCGACCGTCCGGGACAGACTACAATGAGCAGTTCTTC
few 13 TRBJ2-5 TRBV9 - CASSVASQETQYF TGTGCCAGCAGCGTGGCCAGCCAAGAGACCCAGTACTTC
few 15 TRBJ2-3 TRBV20-1 TRBD2 CSARVAGPSTDTQYF TGCAGTGCTAGGGTAGCGGGGCCTAGCACAGATACGCAGTATTTT
- 14 TRBJ2-1 TRBV11-2 - CASSLDTGWDEQFF TGTGCCAGCAGCTTAGATACCGGTTGGGATGAGCAGTTCTTC
- 13 TRBJ2-5 TRBV20-1 - CSARIDWQETQYF TGCAGTGCTAGAATCGACTGGCAAGAGACCCAGTACTTC
- 15 TRBJ1-2 TRBV7-9 - CASSLEAGAVYGYTF TGTGCCAGCAGCTTAGAGGCGGGGGCGGTCTATGGCTACACCTTC
- 16 TRBJ2-1 TRBV11-3 TRBD2 CASSFDPSGTYNEQFF TGTGCCAGCAGCTTTGATCCTAGCGGGACCTACAATGAGCAGTTCTTC
few 15 TRBJ1-4 TRBV7-2 TRBD1 CASSIGGTGVRKLFF TGTGCCAGCAGCATAGGGGGGACAGGGGTTCGGAAACTGTTTTTT